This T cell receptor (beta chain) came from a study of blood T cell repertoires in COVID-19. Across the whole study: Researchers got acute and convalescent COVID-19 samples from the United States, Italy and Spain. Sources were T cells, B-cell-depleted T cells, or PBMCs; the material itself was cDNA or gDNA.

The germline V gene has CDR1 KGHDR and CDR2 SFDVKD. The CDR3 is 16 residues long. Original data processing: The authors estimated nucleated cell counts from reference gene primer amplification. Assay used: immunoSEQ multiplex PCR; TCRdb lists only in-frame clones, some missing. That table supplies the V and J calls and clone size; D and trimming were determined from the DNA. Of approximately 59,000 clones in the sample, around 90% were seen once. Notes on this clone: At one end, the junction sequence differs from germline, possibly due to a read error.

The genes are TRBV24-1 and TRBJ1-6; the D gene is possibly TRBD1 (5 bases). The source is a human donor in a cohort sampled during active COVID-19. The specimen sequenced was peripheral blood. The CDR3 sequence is CATSFGRGSFNSPLHF. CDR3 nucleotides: TGTGCCACCAGTTTCGGGAGGGGATCCTTTAATTCACCCCTCCACTTT.